The rows below give T cell receptor beta chains drawn from one sample of a study of human T cells and chemical hapten exposure. TCRdb re-derived calls from the RACE reads in MiXCR, one entry per CDR3 protein. The repertoire holds 100,000 to 150,000 distinct CDR3 sequences, with approximately 11% as singletons. This specimen was whole blood, taken in connection with sensitization to the hapten diphenylcyclopropenone (DPC). All receptors come from a woman aged 45 to 65 with alopecia areata. Some clones in this sample may be carry-over from other donors' samples. Both conserved end residues are part of each CDR3. Fields, in order: clone size, V gene, J gene, D gene, CDR3 protein, CDR3 DNA. A D gene is named only where the DNA matches it firmly. Clone size is given for some rows only: seen once, a few or many times, or a class if the clone is expanded.

many	TRBV19	TRBJ2-7	TRBD1	CASSPGVGQISSYEQYF	TGTGCCAGTAGTCCAGGAGTGGGACAGATAAGCTCCTACGAGCAGTACTTC
-	TRBV7-9	TRBJ2-2	-	CASSLVTGELFF	TGTGCCAGCAGCTTAGTCACCGGGGAGCTGTTTTTT
many	TRBV7-6	TRBJ2-7	-	CASSPWGSDGAYEQYF	TGTGCCAGCAGCCCGTGGGGTTCGGACGGAGCCTACGAGCAGTACTTC
few	TRBV20-1	TRBJ1-5	-	CSAERRRSNQPQHF	TGCAGTGCTGAGCGTCGGCGGAGCAATCAGCCCCAGCATTTT
many	TRBV13	TRBJ2-3	TRBD2	CASSTGTSPPDTQYF	TGTGCCAGCAGCACAGGGACTAGCCCCCCAGATACGCAGTATTTT
many	TRBV5-4	TRBJ2-5	TRBD1	CASNSDSGTGETQYF	TGTGCCAGCAACTCAGATTCCGGGACAGGAGAGACCCAGTACTTC
-	TRBV2	TRBJ1-1	-	CASSDYLETEAFF	TGTGCCAGCAGTGACTACCTCGAGACTGAAGCTTTCTTT
-	TRBV7-8	TRBJ2-2	TRBD2	CASSGTSGRFCTGELFF	TGTGCCAGCAGCGGTACTAGCGGGAGGTTCTGTACCGGGGAGCTGTTTTTT
-	TRBV7-9	TRBJ2-6	TRBD1	CASSSSTGSSGANVLTF	TGTGCCAGCAGCTCCTCGACAGGGTCCTCTGGGGCCAACGTCCTGACTTTC
many	TRBV29-1	TRBJ2-7	-	CSVGAAPYEQYF	TGCAGCGTTGGCGCGGCCCCCTACGAGCAGTACTTC
many	TRBV11-2	TRBJ2-7	TRBD1	CASSSVRGRGEQYF	TGTGCCAGCAGCTCAGTAAGGGGGCGAGGCGAGCAGTACTTC
-	TRBV28	TRBJ1-2	-	CASSPQGLAYGYTF	TGTGCCAGCAGTCCCCAGGGGCTAGCCTATGGCTACACCTTC
-	TRBV2	TRBJ2-2	-	CASSEASGYTGELFF	TGTGCCAGCAGTGAAGCTTCAGGGTATACCGGGGAGCTGTTTTTT
few	TRBV12-5	TRBJ2-1	-	CASGLGSFNEQFF	TGTGCTAGTGGTCTCGGTTCTTTCAATGAGCAGTTCTTC
few	TRBV7-2	TRBJ1-1	-	CASSQMMGGTEAFF	TGTGCCAGCAGCCAAATGATGGGAGGAACTGAAGCTTTCTTT
many	TRBV9	TRBJ1-2	-	CASSGGSPYGYTF	TGTGCCAGCAGCGGCGGGAGTCCCTATGGCTACACCTTC
-	TRBV5-1	TRBJ2-7	TRBD1	CASSPPDRGSYEQYF	TGCGCCAGCAGCCCCCCGGACAGGGGGTCCTACGAGCAGTACTTC
few	TRBV20-1	TRBJ2-7	-	CSASPSAAPSDEQYF	TGCAGTGCTAGTCCCTCGGCGGCTCCCTCCGACGAGCAGTACTTC
few	TRBV7-2	TRBJ2-3	-	CASSLVGVTDTQYF	TGTGCCAGCAGCTTAGTAGGGGTAACAGATACGCAGTATTTT
few	TRBV9	TRBJ2-3	-	CASSATFKDTQYF	TGTGCCAGCAGCGCCACTTTCAAAGATACGCAGTATTTT
-	TRBV12-3/TRBV12-4	TRBJ1-4	-	CASSSHGGALSEKLFF	TGTGCCAGCAGTTCCCACGGGGGCGCGTTAAGTGAAAAACTGTTTTTT
many	TRBV10-3	TRBJ2-3	TRBD2	CAIGLAGRITDTQYF	TGTGCCATAGGACTAGCGGGGAGAATCACAGATACGCAGTATTTT
-	TRBV12-3/TRBV12-4	TRBJ1-1	-	CASSLTPPGNTEAFF	TGTGCCAGCAGTTTAACCCCCCCAGGGAACACTGAAGCTTTCTTT
few	TRBV28	TRBJ2-7	-	CASTVPASSYEQYF	TGTGCCAGCACCGTGCCGGCTAGCTCCTACGAGCAGTACTTC
-	TRBV19	TRBJ2-1	-	CASTHSGAYNEQFF	TGTGCCAGTACCCATTCAGGAGCCTACAATGAGCAGTTCTTC
-	TRBV6-2/TRBV6-3	TRBJ2-3	-	CASRRGTGSTDTQYF	TGTGCCAGCAGAAGAGGGACCGGCAGCACAGATACGCAGTATTTT
few	TRBV2	TRBJ1-6	-	CASRRGHTNSPLHF	TGTGCCAGCAGGAGGGGACATACGAATTCACCCCTCCACTTT
few	TRBV6-2/TRBV6-3	TRBJ1-1	TRBD1	CASRDSNTEAFF	TGTGCCAGCCGGGACAGCAACACTGAAGCTTTCTTT
-	TRBV10-3	TRBJ1-1	-	CAISESEMNTEAFF	TGTGCCATCAGTGAGTCAGAGATGAACACTGAAGCTTTCTTT
-	TRBV4-3	TRBJ1-6	-	CASSQSYRYHNSPLHF	TGCGCCAGCAGCCAGTCCTACAGATACCATAATTCACCCCTCCACTTT